Sequencing of this TCR beta chain was carried out in a study of cytomegalovirus exposure and HLA in healthy donors. Across the whole study: Drawn from HLA-typed donors, roughly 87 million unique TCRs were held in an early data release.

This CDR3 is 12 amino acids long. Germline lookup yields CDR1 MNHEY and CDR2 SVGAGI. Vbeta (60) and Jbeta (13) primers were used in the PCR. Clones were sequenced by immunoSEQ multiplex PCR, and TCRdb holds only the in-frame ones, with some missing. The sample includes 150,000 to 200,000 clones, over 60% of them seen just once. This clone showed up just once. One end of the junction does not line up with germline, which may come from a read error. Sampled while nominally healthy, donors likely had unrecorded immune exposures. The rearrangement joins TRBV6-5 to TRBJ2-7, with D possibly being TRBD1 (6 bases). This TCR derives from a male donor in good health and CMV-seronegative. The sample consisted of PBMCs. In DNA form, the CDR3 reads TGTACCAGCAGTTCGACAGGAACCGAGCAGTACTTC. This codes for CTSSSTGTEQYF.